This T cell receptor (beta chain) was retrieved from a study of blood T cells in healthy people across ages (dated by TCRdb to about 2015). The study in broad terms: Template switching captured roughly one uniquely barcoded TCR beta cDNA molecule per two T cells in model experiments. Age-related changes in TCR beta repertoire diversity were measured in the study by deep sequencing normalized with unique cDNA molecular identifiers. Four age groups were formed from the donors: young (average 16 years), middle-aged (approximately 39), aged (62) and long-lived (about 80). To avoid experimental bias, donors of different ages were randomly spread across the sequencing lanes. Using the same blood draw, the study looked at two additional independent replicas of 1 million unique cDNA reads for two donors, one aged 18 to 30 and the other aged 80 or older. Paper-wide results and their limitations: Because the CMV infection status of the donors was unknown, age-related changes in expanded clonotypes may potentially have been confounded. Total diversity estimates from one million sequenced T cells were considered lower bounds and underestimates. The percentage of naive T cells measured by flow cytometry correlated strongly with observed TCR beta diversity. Bulk unsorted PBMC profiling prevented conclusive comparison of naive and antigen-experienced compartments. Observed TCR beta diversity per million T cells fell roughly linearly with age, and a significant reduction was already apparent by age about 43. Compared with the aged group, the long-lived group had more naive CD4+ T cells, fewer expanded clones and increased TCR diversity, a pattern suggesting age selection.

The CDR3, cysteine through phenylalanine, is 16 amino acids long. The sequence is cut down to CDR3 DNA, 48 bases in frame from base 1. From the germline V gene, CDR1 is KGHSH and CDR2 is LQKENI. Unmatched junction bases come to 14, with V trimmed by 5 bases and J by 5 bases. The roughly 39 donors, aged about 6 to 100 years, were systemically healthy Caucasian individuals from Russia. Each donor gave around 9 milliliters of peripheral blood, collected into EDTA-treated Vacutainer tubes. Ficoll-Paque density-gradient centrifugation was used to isolate PBMCs, with at least 6.5 million per sample. Total RNA was extracted from PBMCs with Trizol reagent, with at least 6 micrograms obtained per sample. For every donor, an aliquot of PBMCs went through flow cytometry to measure the percentages of naive CD45RAhigh/CD27high T cells. On this clonotype: It has no known antigen specificity. The record has no base qualities; no much larger clone is one base away.

Library preparation used 5' RACE. Data came from an Illumina HiSeq 2500. A second about 7 to 12 cycle PCR used a sample-barcoded 5' primer and a J-beta primer mix. A template-switch 5' adaptor carrying 12 random nucleotides introduced a unique molecular identifier onto each TCR beta cDNA molecule. Each sample yielded at least 2.5 million CDR3-containing paired-end reads. First-strand cDNA was synthesized from all RNA with the Mint cDNA synthesis kit, primed by a TRBC-specific oligonucleotide. All cDNA was treated with uracil-DNA glycosylase and then went through a first 18-cycle PCR with the universal primers M1SS and BC2_uni_R. As for the original processing: Normalization of each sample was performed by random selection of 1 million high-quality reads, each carrying a distinct molecular identifier. Instead of being binned into consensus sequences, reads with shared molecular identifiers were discarded. CDR3 identification, clonotype clustering and error correction used MiTCR with a Q25 quality threshold and the strictest error-elimination algorithm. A nonparametric unseen species model using Euler transformation provided a lower-bound estimate of total TCR beta diversity. TCRdb itself trimmed the public reads at Q25 with fastp, ran MiXCR and retained productive beta chains. A single entry per CDR3 protein holds the most common genes and DNA from its merged rows. In this record, the V and J calls reflect TCRdb's handling and not the investigators' own analysis. In all, the sample holds roughly 900,000 distinct CDR3 sequences, and roughly 48% of those were seen once. Jointly, the top ten make up around an eighth of the sample.

Material for sequencing was blood. This sequence originates from a man under 40 in good health. The chain was built from TRBV18 and TRBJ2-7, with 8 bases aligning to TRBD1. CDR3 loop: CASSSLQGGNHDEQYF. The DNA is as follows: TGTGCCAGCTCATCACTACAGGGGGGCAACCATGACGAGCAGTACTTC.